Included here is one T cell receptor beta chain sequence, with context. Its antigen remains unidentified. No per-base quality is available; no much larger clone lies one base away. These data originate in a study of T cell responses to AZD1222 COVID-19 vaccine (dated by TCRdb to about 2021). Study-level background: A total of just over 230 trial participants underwent TCR sequencing, of whom about 210 had received two doses of AZD1222 and roughly 26 had received two doses of the MenACWY control vaccine. Enrollment into the trials was organized by age into subgroups of 18-55, 56-69 and 70-plus years, and those subgroups contained roughly 150, 30 and 60 TCR-sequenced participants, respectively. What the work shows at the level of the full study, not this receptor alone: Conclusions about previously exposed vaccinees were limited because only five to seven AZD1222 recipients were SARS-CoV-2 seropositive at baseline. In the small 56-69-year group, the increase in depth fell short of significance, most likely because of low power. Because no day 14 peak-response samples were available, the repertoires could be characterized only after the peak T cell response. Participants were mostly white British, with more females than males. The authors suggested clonal diversity may have been underestimated. Reportedly, almost half of the unique spike-specific TCRs recognized epitopes lying outside the regions that are mutated in the B.1.351 and B.1.1.7 variants. A significant rise in spike-specific TCR breadth and depth was observed after two AZD1222 doses relative to day 0 and relative to MenACWY recipients. The whole spike protein was spanned by vaccine-associated CD4 TCRs, and dominant responses were seen in regions 160-218 and 743-854.

The CDR3 regions of human TCRbeta chains were subjected to immunosequencing. Concerning the study's data processing: TCRs in the repertoires were matched against a reference library of SARS-CoV-2-specific TCRs that had been generated with the MIRA antigen-specificity platform. Breadth was defined as the fraction of unique TCRs that were SARS-CoV-2-associated, and depth was defined as the fraction of total T cells that were SARS-CoV-2-associated. Using the MIRA data, each spike-specific TCR was mapped to the spike region that the TCR reacts to and placed in a CD4 or CD8 class. Log10-transformed breadth and depth values were compared by one-way ANOVA with Sidak's multiple comparisons tests. Sourced from immuneACCESS, this table was stored by TCRdb with only in-frame sequences that have V and J called. A share of the clones is absent; for the studies checked, an unresolved V gene accounts for under half, and the remainder has no known explanation. D and trimming come from the DNA, and the V and J calls and clone size come from that table. The sample table shows 180,000 or so clones, and 90% to 95% are seen once. 0.9% to 1.1% of the sample is in the top ten clones.

In the paper's terms, the time point label means: about 28 days (+/-7) after the second vaccine dose. AZD1222 recipients given second doses at about 4 weeks or at about 12 weeks were pooled, since spike-specific TCR depth and breadth were not found to differ between the two schedules. Vaccinee samples were obtained from the UK trials COV001 and COV002, which included a single-blind randomized controlled phase 2/3 trial of AZD1222 (ChAdOx1 nCoV-19) in healthy adults. For TCRbeta chain sequencing, PBMC samples from trial participants were taken at day 0 and at day 28 after the second dose. CDR1 and CDR2, looked up from the germline V gene (reference sequence), are SGHNT and YYREEE. Germline trimming amounts to 3 bases on V and 1 base on J, with 4 as the count of junction bases outside the gene matches. Reading from cysteine to phenylalanine, the CDR3 counts 15 amino acids. Just the 45-base CDR3 DNA is kept, in frame starting at base 1.

This receptor was taken from an adult who received the AZD1222 COVID-19 vaccine. The rearranged segments are TRBV5-4 and TRBJ1-2, and TRBD1 aligns with 9 junction nucleotides. The starting material was peripheral blood, obtained 28 days after the second AZD1222 dose. CDR3 sequence: CASSSRTGVNYGYTF. The DNA sequence is given as TGTGCCAGCAGCTCACGGACAGGGGTTAACTATGGCTACACCTTC.